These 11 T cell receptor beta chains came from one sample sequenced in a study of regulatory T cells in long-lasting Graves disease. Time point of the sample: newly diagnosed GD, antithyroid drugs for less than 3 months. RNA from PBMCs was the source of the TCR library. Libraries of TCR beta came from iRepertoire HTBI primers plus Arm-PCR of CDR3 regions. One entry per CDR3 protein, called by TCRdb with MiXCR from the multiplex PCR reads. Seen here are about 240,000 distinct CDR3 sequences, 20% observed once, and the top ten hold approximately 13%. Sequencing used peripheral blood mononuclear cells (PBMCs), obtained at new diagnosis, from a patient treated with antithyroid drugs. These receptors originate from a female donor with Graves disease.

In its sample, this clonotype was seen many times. CDR3 DNA: TGTGCCAGCAGTTTGTTTTTCCTTGGGGGCGGAATAAAACTGAACACTGAAGCTTTCTTT. Translated: CASSLFFLGGGIKLNTEAFF. The rearrangement joins TRBV12-3 or TRBV12-4 to TRBJ1-1; a possible D gene is TRBD1 (6 bases). CDR3 length: 20 amino acids. The germline V and J ends were trimmed by 3 bases and 0 bases, with 26 bases remaining between them.

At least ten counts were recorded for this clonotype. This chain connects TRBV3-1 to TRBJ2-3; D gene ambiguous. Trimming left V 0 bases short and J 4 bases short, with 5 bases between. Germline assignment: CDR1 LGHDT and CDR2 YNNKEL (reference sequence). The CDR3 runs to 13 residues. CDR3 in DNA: TGTGCCAGCAGCCAAGAGACGGCAGATACGCAGTATTTT. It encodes CASSQETADTQYF.

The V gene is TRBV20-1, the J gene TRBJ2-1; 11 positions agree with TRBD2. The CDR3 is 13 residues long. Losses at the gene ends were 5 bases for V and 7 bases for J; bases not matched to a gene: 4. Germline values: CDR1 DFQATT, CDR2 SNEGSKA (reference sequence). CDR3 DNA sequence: TGCAGTGCTGAGACTAGCGGGGTTAATGAGCAGTTCTTC. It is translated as CSAETSGVNEQFF.

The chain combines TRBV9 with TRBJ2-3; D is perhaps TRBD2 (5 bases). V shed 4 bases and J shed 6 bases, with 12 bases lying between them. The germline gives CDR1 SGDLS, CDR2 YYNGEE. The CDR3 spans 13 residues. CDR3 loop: CASSRDLGDTQYF. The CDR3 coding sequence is TGTGCCAGCAGCCGGGATCTGGGGGATACGCAGTATTTT. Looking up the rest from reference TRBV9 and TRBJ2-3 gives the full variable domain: DSGVTQTPKHLITATGQRVTLRCSPRSGDLSVYWYQQSLDQGLQFLIQYYNGEERAKGNILERFSAQQFPDLHSELNLSSLELGDSALYFCASSRDLGDTQYFGPGTRLTVL.

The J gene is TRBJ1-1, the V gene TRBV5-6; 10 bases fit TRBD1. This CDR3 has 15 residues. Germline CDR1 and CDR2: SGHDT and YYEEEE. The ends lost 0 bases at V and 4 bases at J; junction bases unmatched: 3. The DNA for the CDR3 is TGTGCCAGCAGCTTGGGTCGGACAGGGGGCACTGAAGCTTTCTTT. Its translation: CASSLGRTGGTEAFF.

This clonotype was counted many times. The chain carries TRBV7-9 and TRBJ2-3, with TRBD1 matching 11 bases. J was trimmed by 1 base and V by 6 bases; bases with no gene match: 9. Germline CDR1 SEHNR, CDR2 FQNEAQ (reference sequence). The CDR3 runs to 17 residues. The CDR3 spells CASRVIGQGARTDTQYF. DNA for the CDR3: TGTGCCAGCAGAGTAATCGGACAGGGGGCCCGCACAGATACGCAGTATTTT.

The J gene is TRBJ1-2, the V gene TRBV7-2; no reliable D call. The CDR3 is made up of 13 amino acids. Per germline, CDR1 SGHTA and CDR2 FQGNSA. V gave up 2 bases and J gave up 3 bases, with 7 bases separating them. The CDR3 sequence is CASSLNHYYGYTF. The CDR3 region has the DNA TGTGCCAGCAGCTTAAACCACTACTATGGCTACACCTTC.

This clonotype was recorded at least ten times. The CDR3 sequence is CASSGARPQETQYF. CDR3 sequence (DNA): TGTGCCAGCAGCGGAGCCAGACCTCAAGAGACCCAGTACTTC. V gene TRBV7-8 combines with J gene TRBJ2-5; D call uncertain. The CDR3 contains 14 residues. Germline CDR1 is SGHVS and CDR2 is FQNEAQ. Trimming shortened V by 5 bases and J by 2 bases, and 12 bases separated the two germline ends.

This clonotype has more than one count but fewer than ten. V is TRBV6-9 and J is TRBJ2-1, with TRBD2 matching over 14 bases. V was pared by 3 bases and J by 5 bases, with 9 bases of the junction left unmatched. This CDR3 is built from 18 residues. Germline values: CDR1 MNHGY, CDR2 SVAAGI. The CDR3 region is CASSYLTRLAGGDNEQFF. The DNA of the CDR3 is TGTGCCAGCAGTTACTTAACCCGACTAGCGGGAGGGGACAATGAGCAGTTCTTC.

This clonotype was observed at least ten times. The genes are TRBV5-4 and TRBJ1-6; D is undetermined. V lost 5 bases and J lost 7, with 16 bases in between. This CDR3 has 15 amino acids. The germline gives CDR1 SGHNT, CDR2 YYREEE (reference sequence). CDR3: CASRDGGFGNSPLHF. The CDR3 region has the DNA TGTGCCAGCAGAGACGGCGGGTTCGGAAATTCACCCCTCCACTTT.

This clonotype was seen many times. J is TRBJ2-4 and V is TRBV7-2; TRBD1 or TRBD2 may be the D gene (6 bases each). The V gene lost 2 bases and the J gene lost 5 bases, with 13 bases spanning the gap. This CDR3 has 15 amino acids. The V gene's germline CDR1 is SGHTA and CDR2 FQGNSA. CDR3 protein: CASSLNRGRQNIQYF. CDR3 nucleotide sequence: TGTGCCAGCAGCTTAAATAGGGGGAGGCAAAACATTCAGTACTTC.